This is a list of T cell receptor beta chains from one sample in a study of tumor-infiltrating lymphocytes in primary liver carcinoma. TCRdb independently ran MiXCR on the multiplex PCR reads; one entry per CDR3 protein. The data contain 70,000 to 95,000 distinct CDR3 sequences, 55% to 75% of them singletons. Material for sequencing was liver tumor tissue from sampling region 4. These receptor sequences come from a middle-aged man with primary liver carcinoma and hepatitis B virus infection. Both conserved end residues are part of each CDR3. Fields, in order: J gene, D gene, V gene, clone size, CDR3 protein, CDR3 DNA. A D gene is named only where the DNA matches it firmly. Only some rows state a clone size, as once, few, many or a class for expanded clones.

TRBJ2-7 . TRBV6-5 . CARSFTRTSEQYF TGTGCCAGAAGTTTCACCCGGACCTCCGAGCAGTACTTC
TRBJ2-5 TRBD1 TRBV12-3/TRBV12-4 many CASSLSLGQTQETQYF TGTGCCAGCAGCCTCTCCCTGGGACAGACCCAAGAGACCCAGTACTTC
TRBJ1-1 . TRBV5-1 once CASGLFEGSEAFF TGCGCCAGTGGCTTGTTTGAGGGTTCTGAAGCTTTCTTT
TRBJ2-6 . TRBV9 . CASSHGRVSGANVLTF TGTGCCAGCAGCCACGGACGGGTCTCTGGGGCCAACGTCCTGACTTTC
TRBJ2-1 . TRBV2 many CASSEKGGDPSYNEQFF TGTGCCAGCAGTGAAAAGGGGGGCGATCCCTCCTACAATGAGCAGTTCTTC
TRBJ1-4 . TRBV7-9 . CASSHGGEHEKLFF TGTGCCAGCAGCCACGGGGGAGAACATGAGAAACTGTTTTTT
TRBJ2-3 . TRBV6-5 . CACSLQRGDTDTQYF TGTGCCTGCAGTCTCCAGAGGGGTGATACAGATACGCAGTATTTT
TRBJ2-1 TRBD2 TRBV29-1 . CSGRTSGRDELFF TGCAGCGGCCGGACTAGTGGGAGGGATGAGCTGTTCTTC
TRBJ2-7 TRBD2 TRBV18 . CANLPRAGGSSYEQYF TGTGCCAACTTACCACGGGCGGGAGGGAGCTCCTACGAGCAGTACTTC
TRBJ2-7 . TRBV4-1 . CASSVVSTGVGYEQYF TGCGCCAGCAGCGTAGTGAGTACGGGAGTCGGCTATGAGCAGTACTTC